One sample yielded the 5 T cell receptor beta chains listed below, sequenced in a study of blood T cell repertoires in COVID-19. TCRdb keeps only in-frame clones here, not all; method: immunoSEQ multiplex PCR. Found here are tens of thousands of clones, just under 80% of them singletons; the top ten hold approximately 15%. What was sequenced was peripheral blood. The receptors derive from a human donor with active or convalescent COVID-19. The donor label of this sample is uncertain.

The chain couples TRBV7-2 to TRBJ2-5; perhaps TRBD2 as D (5 bases). CDR3 length: 14 residues. The germline V and J ends were trimmed by 1 base and 4 bases, with 10 bases remaining between them. The germline V gene encodes CDR1 SGHTA and CDR2 FQGNSA. The DNA of the CDR3 is TGTGCCAGCAGCTTAGATGCGGGTACAGAGACCCAGTACTTC. Its protein product is CASSLDAGTETQYF. The full variable domain, completed using reference TRBV7-2 and TRBJ2-5, is GAGVSQSPSNKVTEKGKDVELRCDPISGHTALYWYRQSLGQGLEFLIYFQGNSAPDKSGLPSDRFSAERTGGSVSTLTIQRTQQEDSAVYLCASSLDAGTETQYFGPGTRLLVL.

The rearrangement joins TRBV5-1 to TRBJ1-1; perhaps TRBD1 as D (6 bases). Germline loops: CDR1 SGHRS, CDR2 YFSETQ. The V gene lost 4 bases and the J gene lost 3 bases, with 16 bases spanning the gap. CDR3 size: 15 residues. CDR3 protein: CASSRPGTMDTEAFF. The CDR3 nucleotides read TGCGCCAGCAGCCGCCCCGGGACAATGGACACTGAAGCTTTCTTT.

The rearrangement joins TRBV30 to TRBJ2-6; D is unclear. Trimming left V 5 bases short and J 0 bases short, with 8 bases between. Germline V gene data show CDR1 as GTSNPN and CDR2 as SVGIG (reference sequence). The CDR3 spans 14 residues. The CDR3 DNA sequence: TGTGCCTGGCTTACACACTCTGGGGCCAACGTCCTGACTTTC. This translates into CAWLTHSGANVLTF. The variable domain in full, with the rest retrieved from reference TRBV30 and TRBJ2-6, is SQTIHQWPATLVQPVGSPLSLECTVEGTSNPNLYWYRQAAGRGLQLLFYSVGIGQISSEVPQNLSASRPQDRQFILSSKKLLLSDSGFYLCAWLTHSGANVLTFGAGSRLTVL.

V gene TRBV6-5 combines with J gene TRBJ2-3; 13 bases are shared with TRBD2. CDR1 is MNHEY and CDR2 is SVGAGI in the germline V gene. The ends lost 4 bases at V and 4 bases at J; junction bases unmatched: 2. This CDR3 is 15 amino acids long. The CDR3 loop is CASSFTSGRADTQYF. The CDR3 DNA is TGTGCCAGCAGTTTCACTAGCGGGAGGGCAGATACGCAGTATTTT.

The gene calls are TRBV29-1 and TRBJ2-1; weak D call: TRBD1 (6 bases). The germline CDR1 and CDR2 sequences are SQVTM and ANQGSEA. The CDR3 is made up of 15 amino acids. V gave up 5 bases and J gave up 0 bases, with 14 bases separating them. CDR3 DNA: TGCAGCGTTCCTACAGGGCGAAGCTCCTACAATGAGCAGTTCTTC. It is translated as CSVPTGRSSYNEQFF.